Reported below is one T cell receptor (beta chain). The antigen this receptor binds is unknown. No clone much larger than this one lies a single base away; base qualities are absent. In total, 666 healthy bone marrow donors made up the cohort. At the time of sampling, all cohort members were nominally healthy, though unrecorded immune exposures were likely present. The donor tested CMV seropositive, placing the donor among the approximately 290 seropositive members of the cohort. Each donor provided a peripheral blood sample, and peripheral blood mononuclear cells were used for TCR beta sequencing. Genomic DNA extraction from the blood cell samples was performed with the Qiagen DNeasy Blood Extraction Kit. The method was the immunoSEQ multiplex PCR assay. For the multiplex PCR, a mixture combining 60 forward primers for TCR Vbeta segments and 13 reverse primers for TCR Jbeta segments was used. The CDR3 region of rearranged TCR beta genes was amplified from genomic DNA by a multiplex PCR assay. Amplified TCR beta libraries were sequenced as 87-base-pair reads on the Illumina HiSeq System. For the original study's pipeline: A later analysis counted about 80 million unique TCR beta chains across the 666 repertoires, and roughly 11 million of these chains were shared by at least two donors. To remove PCR and sequencing errors, raw reads were error-corrected and collapsed into unique sequences using a nearest-neighbor algorithm that merged closely related sequences. Alignment of CDR3 sequences to IMGT reference sequences was used to assign V, D and J gene segments. For a sequence to be retained, at least a six-nucleotide match to both a V gene segment and a J gene segment was required. Rearrangements were classified as productive when the CDR3 lacked stop codons and remained in frame with V and J, and all other rearrangements were classified as non-productive. CDR3 was defined by IMGT convention, running from the second conserved V-encoded cysteine to the conserved J-encoded phenylalanine. The earlier analysis of 450 to 750 of the donors excluded any sequence lacking an unambiguous match to a single V gene segment. In an earlier analysis of a few hundred of the donors, V segments were called functional above 56.7% productive rearrangements and were called segregating when the between-donor standard deviation exceeded 5%. A statistical classification framework was built to diagnose cytomegalovirus status from the catalog of TCR beta chain sequences. In a later analysis, V and J genes were assigned by comparing TCR nucleotide sequences against IMGT/GENE-DB human TR gene sequences. Using the TCRdist pipeline, a later analysis assigned CDR3 sequences along with most-parsimonious VDJ recombination scenarios. A later analysis defined each TCR beta chain by its CDR3 amino acid sequence plus V-gene family, and excluded reads lacking a unique V-gene family. A later analysis removed 592 highly shared, low-generation-probability nucleotide sequences to deal with suspected cross-contamination and a sequencing artifact. In a later analysis, a clonal expansion index was calculated for each public chain from normalized within-repertoire ranks of inferred template counts. A later analysis computed generation probabilities with a VDJ recombination model fitted to out-of-frame rearrangements, and checked the results against IGoR. In a later analysis, TCR-TCR, TCR-HLA and TCR-CMV co-occurrence was scored with hypergeometric tests, and a repertoire-size bias correction was applied to TCR pairs. To estimate false discovery rates, a later analysis permuted the HLA or CMV assignments 20 times. In a later analysis, co-occurring TCRs were grouped using DBSCAN, and TCRdist sequence similarity was added for clustering within HLA-allele-positive subsets. Co-occurrence clustering excluded repertoires with fewer than 30,000 or more than 120,000 public chains, plus five with anomalous nucleotide sharing. TCRdb took this table from immuneACCESS and kept in-frame rearrangements with V and J called. Such tables lack part of the clones; where checked against another copy, unresolved V genes explain under half of the gap, and the rest is unexplained. The D gene and trimming were derived from the DNA, and the V and J assignments and clone size from that table. The sample table holds roughly 150,000 clones, of which approximately 80% were seen once. The biggest ten clones account for approximately 2.3% of the sample.

The sample belongs to a study of cytomegalovirus exposure and HLA in healthy donors (dated by TCRdb to 2017 to 2019). Concerning the study at large: According to an earlier analysis of 587 of the donors, some 180 million T cells yielded roughly 100 million unique TCR beta sequences and more than 250 Gb of sequence data. Of the approximately 400 genotyped donors, approximately 81% were placed in the genetic ancestry cluster associated with self-reported Caucasian donors. To predict cytomegalovirus infection status, the study combined high-throughput TCR immunosequencing, statistical association of individual TCRs with disease status, and machine learning. To decide whether each TCR beta V gene segment behaved as functional or pseudogenic, an earlier analysis of fewer than 750 of the donors relied on high-throughput TCR beta sequencing. The T cell repertoires of 700 or so subjects were profiled by immunosequencing and related to cytomegalovirus serostatus. Typing coverage differed by locus: A, B, C, DRB1 and DQB1 were typed in about 629-640 donors, DQA1 in 500 to 550, DPA1 in over 600, and DPB1 in approximately 450. On average, over 200,000 unique TCR beta nucleotide sequences were sequenced per donor among a few hundred genotyped donors of the cohort, with 15% to 20% of those sequences being non-productive. Because of strong linkage in the cohort, roughly five DR-DQ haplotypes were treated as single units for association and clustering. In a later genetic analysis, genome-wide SNP genotypes for about 65% of the roughly 670 donors were used, and that subset was treated as a discovery cohort. An early release that covered about 600 HLA-typed donors contained approximately 300 gigabases of sequencing data and 85 million to 100 million unique TCR sequences. Rather than using new phenotypic data, the later analysis identified candidate immune exposures from TCR beta sequences and from how often those sequences occurred across donors. Donor age, sex, ethnicity and CMV serostatus were compiled together with the repertoire data. In a later analysis, previously published TCR beta repertoires from hundreds of donors were re-analyzed and high-resolution HLA genotyping was added so that TCR occurrence patterns could be studied. All discovery cohort repertoires had been generated on a single sequencing platform. The aim of the study was to test whether cataloging public T cell receptors could identify signatures of past pathogen exposure. Both class I and class II loci were covered by HLA typing, at four-digit resolution. Along with the 666-subject first cohort, a separate validation cohort of over a hundred different subjects was used.

Reading the germline V gene gives CDR1 SGHRS and CDR2 YFSETQ. At the junction V is shortened by 4 bases and J by 1 base; bases outside the gene matches: 7. Its CDR3 holds 15 amino acids, cysteine through phenylalanine. Only the CDR3 DNA stays, 45 bases, in frame from base 1. Study-level results and caveats: Compared with the roughly 670-donor mean, donors in an Asian-associated ancestry cluster had fewer N-insertions in productive TCRs, according to a later genetic analysis. Because some donors lacked HLA typing at each locus, the association tests relied only on the typed subset. It was suggested by the authors that the approach could potentially be generalized to other disease states and immunological phenotypes. The presence/absence analyses assumed that sequencing depth was roughly uniform across donors, and that assumption may not be true. Most TCR sequences were observed very rarely across donors, whereas some public TCRs were present in many individuals. Several of the top co-occurrence clusters appeared to be linked to parvovirus B19, influenza, CMV and Epstein-Barr virus, according to a later analysis. According to a later analysis, TCR association rates differed among HLA loci, with DRB1 alleles showing the most associated TCRs and HLA-C alleles showing the fewest. Assigning TCR associations to individual alleles was difficult when HLA alleles, especially DR and DQ, strongly co-occurred. At a false discovery rate of 0.05, a later analysis linked 16,000 or so TCR beta sequences to specific HLA alleles. Correlated functional status among segregating V segments might be attributable to linkage disequilibrium, but an unknown experimental factor could not be ruled out. The study listed 164 TCR beta chains as associated with cytomegalovirus. Because the 87-base-pair reads could not distinguish some IMGT-functional V segments, including TRBV6-2 and TRBV6-3, those segments were excluded. The only immune exposure information available for the cohort was CMV serostatus. A further reported finding was that TCR beta sequences accurately predicted the HLA-A and HLA-B alleles for most subjects in the first cohort. The sequencing pipeline was judged likely to have produced a cluster of highly shared sequence variants as a technical artifact. In a later analysis, most CMV-associated TCR beta chains were found to appear HLA-restricted, with HLA associations seemingly driven largely by CMV exposure. The classifier was reported to diagnose cytomegalovirus status with high specificity and sensitivity in both the original and validation cohorts. In a later analysis, HLA-associated TCR beta chains showed more clonal expansion and lower generation probabilities than non-associated chains that were equally common. Because counts were too low, roughly 17 rarely observed V segments, including chromosome 9 orphons, were left out of the earlier analysis of approximately 580 of the donors. In an earlier analysis of 587 of the donors, most TCR beta V segments appeared in productive rearrangements about 90% or about 30% of the time, broadly matching IMGT annotations. An association between a missense DCLRE1C variant and V-gene and J-gene trimming of TCR beta chains was found in a later genetic analysis and replicated in an independent cohort. The cohort was sequenced for TCR beta chains only, and without alpha or paired-chain data the features that could be detected were limited. In vitro tests confirmed that three of the cytomegalovirus-associated TCR beta chains recognize cytomegalovirus antigens.

The sample comprised PBMCs. Here the chain combines TRBV5-1 and TRBJ2-5, with 7 junctional bases fitting TRBD1. The sequence came from a man aged 45-65 years in good health and CMV-seropositive. Here the CDR3 is given as CASSPGQIIQETQYF. DNA sequence: TGCGCCAGCAGCCCGGGACAGATAATCCAAGAGACCCAGTACTTC. Full variable domain (CDR3 extended with the reference TRBV5-1 and TRBJ2-5 proteins): KAGVTQTPRYLIKTRGQQVTLSCSPISGHRSVSWYQQTPGQGLQFLFEYFSETQRNKGNFPGRFSGRQFSNSRSEMNVSTLELGDSALYLCASSPGQIIQETQYFGPGTRLLVL.